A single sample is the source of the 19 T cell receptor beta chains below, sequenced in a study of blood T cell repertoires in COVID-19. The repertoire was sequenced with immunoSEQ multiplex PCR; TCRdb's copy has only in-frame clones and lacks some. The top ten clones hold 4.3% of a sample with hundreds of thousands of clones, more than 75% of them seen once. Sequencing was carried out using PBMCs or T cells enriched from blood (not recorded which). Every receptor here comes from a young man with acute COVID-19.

DNA for the CDR3: TGCGCCAGCAGCACGACGCCGGGCCACGGAGGGGAAAAACTGTTTTTT. Translated: CASSTTPGHGGEKLFF. The chain uses TRBV5-1 and TRBJ1-4; D gene uncertain. CDR1 and CDR2 (germline): SGHRS, YFSETQ. Trimming pared 4 bases from V and 8 bases from J, leaving 21 bases between. This CDR3 spans 16 amino acids.

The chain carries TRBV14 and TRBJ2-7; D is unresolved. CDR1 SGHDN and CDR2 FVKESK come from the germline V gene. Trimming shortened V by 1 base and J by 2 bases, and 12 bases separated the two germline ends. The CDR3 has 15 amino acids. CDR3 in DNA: TGTGCCAGCAGCCAAGTACGATCAGCGCCCTACGAGCAGTACTTC. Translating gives CASSQVRSAPYEQYF.

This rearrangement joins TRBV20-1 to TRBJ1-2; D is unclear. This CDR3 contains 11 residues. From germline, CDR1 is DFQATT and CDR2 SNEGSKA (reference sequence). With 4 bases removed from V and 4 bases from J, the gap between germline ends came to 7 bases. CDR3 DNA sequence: TGCAGTGCTAATGGACTCTATGGCTACACCTTC. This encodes CSANGLYGYTF.

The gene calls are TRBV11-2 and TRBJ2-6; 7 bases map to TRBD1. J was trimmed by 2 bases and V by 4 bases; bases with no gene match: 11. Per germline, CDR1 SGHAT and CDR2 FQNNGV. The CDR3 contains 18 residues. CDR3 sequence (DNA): TGTGCCAGCAGCTCAGGACAGGTGACCTTGGCTGGGGCCAACGTCCTGACTTTC. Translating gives CASSSGQVTLAGANVLTF.

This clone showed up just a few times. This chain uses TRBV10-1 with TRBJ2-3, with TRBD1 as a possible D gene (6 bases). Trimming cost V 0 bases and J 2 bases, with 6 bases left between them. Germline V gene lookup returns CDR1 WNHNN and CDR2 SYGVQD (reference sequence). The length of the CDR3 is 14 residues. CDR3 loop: CASSESGHTDTQYF. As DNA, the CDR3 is TGCGCCAGCAGTGAGTCGGGACACACAGATACGCAGTATTTT.

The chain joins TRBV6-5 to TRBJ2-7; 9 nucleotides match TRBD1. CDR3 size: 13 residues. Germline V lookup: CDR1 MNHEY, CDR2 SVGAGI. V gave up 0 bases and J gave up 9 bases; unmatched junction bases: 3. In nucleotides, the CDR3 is TGTGCCAGCAGTTACTCGAGGACAGGGGTGCAGTACTTC. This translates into CASSYSRTGVQYF.

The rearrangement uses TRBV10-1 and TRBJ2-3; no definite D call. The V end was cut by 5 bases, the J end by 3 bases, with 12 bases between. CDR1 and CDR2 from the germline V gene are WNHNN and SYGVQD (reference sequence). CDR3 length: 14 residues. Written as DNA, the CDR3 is TGCGCCAGCAGTACTCGGCAGGTAACAGATACGCAGTATTTT. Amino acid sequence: CASSTRQVTDTQYF.

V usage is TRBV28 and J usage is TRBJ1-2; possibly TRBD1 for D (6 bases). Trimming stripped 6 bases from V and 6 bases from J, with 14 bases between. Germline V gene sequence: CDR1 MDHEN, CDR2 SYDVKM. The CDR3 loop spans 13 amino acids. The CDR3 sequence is CASRTGTPDGYTF. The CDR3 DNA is TGTGCCAGCAGGACTGGGACACCAGATGGCTACACCTTC.

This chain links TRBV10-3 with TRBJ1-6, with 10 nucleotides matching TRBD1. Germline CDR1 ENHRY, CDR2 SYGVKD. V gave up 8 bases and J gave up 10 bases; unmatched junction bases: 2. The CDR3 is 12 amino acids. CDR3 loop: CAIGQGDSPLHF. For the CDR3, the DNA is TGTGCCATCGGACAGGGGGACTCACCCCTCCACTTT.

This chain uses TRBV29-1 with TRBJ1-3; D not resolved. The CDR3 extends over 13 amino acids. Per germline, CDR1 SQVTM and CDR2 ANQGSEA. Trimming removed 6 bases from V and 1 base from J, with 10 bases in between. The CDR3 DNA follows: TGCAGCGTCGGGGAAGGGTCTGGAAACACCATATATTTT. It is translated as CSVGEGSGNTIYF.

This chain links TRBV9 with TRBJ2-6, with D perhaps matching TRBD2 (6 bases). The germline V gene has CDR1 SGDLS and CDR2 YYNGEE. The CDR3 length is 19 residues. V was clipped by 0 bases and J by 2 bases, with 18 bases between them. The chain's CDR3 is CASSVAVQFSGAGANVLTF. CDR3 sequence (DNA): TGTGCCAGCAGCGTAGCTGTTCAGTTCTCGGGGGCTGGGGCCAACGTCCTGACTTTC.

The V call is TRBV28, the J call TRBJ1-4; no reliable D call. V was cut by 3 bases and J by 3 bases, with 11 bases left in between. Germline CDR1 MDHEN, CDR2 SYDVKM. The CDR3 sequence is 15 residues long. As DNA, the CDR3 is TGTGCCAGCAGTTTGCGATGGGAGCCTAATGAAAAACTGTTTTTT. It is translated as CASSLRWEPNEKLFF.

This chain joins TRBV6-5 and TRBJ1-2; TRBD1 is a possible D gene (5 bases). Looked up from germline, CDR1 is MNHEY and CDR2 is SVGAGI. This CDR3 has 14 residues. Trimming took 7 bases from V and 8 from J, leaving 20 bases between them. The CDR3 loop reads CASTGSSGERGYTF. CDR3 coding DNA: TGTGCCAGCACCGGCTCCTCGGGGGAGCGGGGCTACACCTTC.

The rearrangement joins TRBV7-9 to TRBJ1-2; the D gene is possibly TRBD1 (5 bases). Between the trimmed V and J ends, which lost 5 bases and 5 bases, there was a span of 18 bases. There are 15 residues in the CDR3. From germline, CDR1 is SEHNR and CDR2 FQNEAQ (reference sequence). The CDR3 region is CASSPEGGAGYGYTF. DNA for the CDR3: TGTGCCAGCAGCCCCGAAGGTGGGGCTGGATATGGCTACACCTTC.

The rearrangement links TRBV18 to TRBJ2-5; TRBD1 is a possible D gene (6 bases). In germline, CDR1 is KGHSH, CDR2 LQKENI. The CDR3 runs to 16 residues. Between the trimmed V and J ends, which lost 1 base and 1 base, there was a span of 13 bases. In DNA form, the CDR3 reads TGTGCCAGCTCACCACGGATGACAGGCCTCCAAGAGACCCAGTACTTC. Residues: CASSPRMTGLQETQYF.

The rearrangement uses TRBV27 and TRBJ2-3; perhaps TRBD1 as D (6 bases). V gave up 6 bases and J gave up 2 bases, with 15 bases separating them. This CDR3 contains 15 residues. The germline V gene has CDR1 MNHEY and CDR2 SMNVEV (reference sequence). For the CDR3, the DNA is TGTGCCAGCAGGAAGCGGTTGGGGGCCACAGATACGCAGTATTTT. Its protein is CASRKRLGATDTQYF.

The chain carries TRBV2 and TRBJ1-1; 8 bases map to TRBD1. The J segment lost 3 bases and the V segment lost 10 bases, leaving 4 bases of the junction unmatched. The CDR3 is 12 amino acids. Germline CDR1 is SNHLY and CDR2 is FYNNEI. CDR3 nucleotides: TGTGCCATTGGACAGGGACACACTGAAGCTTTCTTT. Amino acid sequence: CAIGQGHTEAFF.

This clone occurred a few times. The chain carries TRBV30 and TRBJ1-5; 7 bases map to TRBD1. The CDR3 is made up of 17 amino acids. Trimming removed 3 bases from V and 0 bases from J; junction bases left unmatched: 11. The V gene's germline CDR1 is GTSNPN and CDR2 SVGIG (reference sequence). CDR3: CAWRSPGQTYSNQPQHF. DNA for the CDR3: TGTGCCTGGAGGAGCCCGGGACAGACCTATAGCAATCAGCCCCAGCATTTT.

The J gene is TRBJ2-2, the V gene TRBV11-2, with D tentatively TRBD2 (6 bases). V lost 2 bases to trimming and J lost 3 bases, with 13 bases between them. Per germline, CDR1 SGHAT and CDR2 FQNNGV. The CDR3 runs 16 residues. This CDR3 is CASSLSGGIYTGELFF. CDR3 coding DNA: TGTGCCAGCAGCTTATCTGGGGGGATTTACACCGGGGAGCTGTTTTTT.